The 25 T cell receptor beta chains presented below share a single source sample, sequenced in a study of post-analysis software for immune sequencing data. Study-wide findings and caveats: Relative to controls, patients had a few TRBV segments at higher frequency, with TRBV5-6, TRBV5-1 and TRBV20-1 among these.

Their antigen targets remain unknown. Unique molecular identifiers featured in each of the TCR beta cDNA libraries. TCRdb reprocessed the PCR reads with MiXCR, giving one entry per CDR3 protein. The table shows 350,000 to 450,000 distinct CDR3 sequences, with roughly 38% occurring only once. The specimen was blood. Receptor source: a girl between 5 and 17 years old with multiple sclerosis.

The chain recombines TRBV2 with TRBJ2-7, with D unresolved. The end of the DNA is better explained by TRBJ2-5, so the J call may be wrong. This CDR3 spans 15 amino acids. Germline V gene lookup returns CDR1 SNHLY and CDR2 FYNNEI. DNA for the CDR3: TGTGCCAGCAGTGAATTGCCCCAACGAAGGTCGACCCAGTACTTC. Residues: CASSELPQRRSTQYF.

This clonotype was observed a few times. V and J are TRBV6-2 or TRBV6-3 and TRBJ2-6; D may match TRBD1 or TRBD2 (6 bases each). Germline V lookup: CDR1 MNHEY, CDR2 SVGEGT. V was trimmed by 6 bases and J by 11 bases, leaving 17 bases between them. The CDR3 length is 14 residues. CDR3 amino acids: CASRAPGARDVLTF. In DNA form, the CDR3 reads TGTGCCAGCAGGGCCCCGGGGGCGCGAGACGTCCTGACTTTC.

The chain uses TRBV16 and TRBJ2-5, with 10 bases that match TRBD2. The last part of the DNA fits TRBJ2-7 better; the J call may be wrong. CDR1 is KGHSY and CDR2 is FQNENV in the germline V gene. CDR3 length: 15 amino acids. Here the CDR3 reads CASRGYSGGSSEQYF. In nucleotides, the CDR3 is TGTGCCAGCAGAGGATATAGCGGGGGGTCATCCGAGCAGTACTTC.

A word on this clonotype: One base away lies a much larger clone, so this may be a sequencing read error. This sequence joins TRBV7-2 and TRBJ2-1; TRBD2 agrees at 9 bases. Germline V gene sequence: CDR1 SGHTA, CDR2 FQGNSA. The ends lost 3 bases at V and 3 bases at J; junction bases unmatched: 3. CDR3 length: 15 amino acids. CDR3 sequence reads: CASSFSGGRYNEQFF. CDR3 DNA sequence: TGTGCCAGCAGCTTCAGCGGGGGGCGCTACAATGAGCAGTTCTTC.

This chain's CDR3 is CASSQAGRDKNTEAFF. The CDR3, as DNA: TGTGCCAGCAGCCAAGCAGGGAGGGACAAGAACACTGAAGCTTTCTTT. The chain has TRBV4-2 and TRBJ1-1; D perhaps matches TRBD1 (6 bases). Germline V gives CDR1 LGHNA, CDR2 YNFKEQ. There are 16 residues in the CDR3. Trimming pared 1 base from V and 1 base from J, leaving 13 bases between.

The CDR3 DNA sequence: TGCAGTGCTATCTCACCAGAAGCGAAAAACATTCAGTACTTC. Residues: CSAISPEAKNIQYF. J is TRBJ2-4 and V is TRBV20-1; D ambiguous. V was trimmed by 4 bases and J by 4 bases, leaving 14 bases between them. This CDR3 spans 14 amino acids. The germline V gene encodes CDR1 DFQATT and CDR2 SNEGSKA (reference sequence).

The V gene is TRBV15, the J gene TRBJ2-7, with 11 bases that match TRBD1. From germline, CDR1 is LNHNV and CDR2 YYDKDF (reference sequence). This CDR3 contains 20 residues. Unmatched junction bases numbered 19, after V lost 3 bases and J lost 3 bases. The CDR3 sequence is CATSSLEDAPGQGEYYEQYF. In nucleotides, the CDR3 is TGTGCCACCAGCAGTCTCGAGGATGCCCCGGGACAGGGGGAGTACTACGAGCAGTACTTC.

The chain carries TRBV11-2 and TRBJ2-7; TRBD1 agrees at 11 bases. Germline trimming cut 6 bases from V and 1 base from J; bases unmatched to any gene: 2. The V gene's germline CDR1 is SGHAT and CDR2 FQNNGV. This CDR3 is 14 amino acids long. In nucleotides, the CDR3 is TGTGCCAGCAGGGACAGGGGGCTTTCCTACGAGCAGTACTTC. This sequence encodes CASRDRGLSYEQYF. The whole variable domain, remainder taken from reference TRBV11-2 and TRBJ2-7, is EAGVAQSPRYKIIEKRQSVAFWCNPISGHATLYWYQQILGQGPKLLIQFQNNGVVDDSQLPKDRFSAERLKGVDSTLKIQPAKLEDSAVYLCASRDRGLSYEQYFGPGTRLTVT.

The table lists this clonotype with a few counts. The rearrangement joins TRBV6-5 to TRBJ2-7; 8 nucleotides align to TRBD1. J gave up 3 bases and V 1 base, and 5 bases lay outside the gene matches. The CDR3 totals 15 residues. CDR1 and CDR2 (germline): MNHEY, SVGAGI. CDR3 DNA: TGTGCCAGCAGTTACTTACCGGGACAGGACTACGAGCAGTACTTC. This translates into CASSYLPGQDYEQYF.

This clonotype was detected only a few times. The chain uses TRBV28 and TRBJ1-2, with TRBD1 as a possible D gene (6 bases). The CDR3 sequence is 13 residues long. The V end lost 7 bases, the J end lost 6 bases, and 15 bases lay between the germline ends. The germline CDR1 and CDR2 sequences are MDHEN and SYDVKM. Here the CDR3 DNA reads TGTGCCAGCACTCTGGGGGCGGGCGATGGCTACACCTTC. Translating gives CASTLGAGDGYTF.

The chain carries TRBV6-5 and TRBJ2-7; D may be TRBD2 (5 bases). CDR3 length: 16 residues. V lost 0 bases and J lost 7, with 19 bases in between. From germline, CDR1 is MNHEY and CDR2 SVGAGI. CDR3 amino acids: CASSYSVGSATGEQYF. The CDR3 DNA reads as TGTGCCAGCAGTTACTCGGTGGGCAGCGCTACGGGGGAGCAGTACTTC.

This clonotype was seen once. This chain uses TRBV6-2 or TRBV6-3 with TRBJ1-5; D is ambiguous. The CDR3 extends over 13 amino acids. V lost 3 bases to trimming and J lost 3 bases, with 6 bases between them. Germline V CDR1 and CDR2: MNHEY, SVGEGT. Written as DNA, the CDR3 is TGTGCCAGCAGTTATTTTTCCAATCAGCCCCAGCATTTT. Amino acids: CASSYFSNQPQHF.

The rearrangement links TRBV28 to TRBJ2-5; D may be TRBD1 or TRBD2 (6 bases each). The DNA end is more similar to TRBJ2-7, so the J call may be wrong. This CDR3 contains 13 residues. Germline CDR1 reads MDHEN; CDR2 reads SYDVKM. The DNA for the CDR3 is TGTGCCAGCAATGTTCCTCCGGGGGCCGAGCAGTACTTC. Protein: CASNVPPGAEQYF.

The chain carries TRBV12-3 or TRBV12-4 and TRBJ2-3; perhaps D is TRBD1 or TRBD2 (5 bases each). This CDR3 contains 15 residues. Deletions cut 4 bases from V and 1 base from J, with 12 bases between. The CDR3, as DNA: TGTGCCAGCAGTTCCGGGACCCCTGGCACAGATACGCAGTATTTT. Translating it yields CASSSGTPGTDTQYF.

This chain links TRBV6-2 or TRBV6-3 with TRBJ2-5; the D gene is possibly TRBD2 (6 bases). The J call may be wrong; the DNA end is better matched by TRBJ2-7. This CDR3 comprises 14 residues. Looked up from germline, CDR1 is MNHEY and CDR2 is SVGEGT. The CDR3 spells CASSSTSFYSEQYF. CDR3 nucleotides: TGTGCCAGCAGTTCCACTAGCTTCTACAGCGAGCAGTACTTC.

This clonotype was picked up a small number of times. V and J are TRBV7-2 and TRBJ1-6; D uncertain. The CDR3 length is 14 residues. The V and J ends lost 5 bases and 6 bases respectively, with 11 bases between them. Per germline, CDR1 SGHTA and CDR2 FQGNSA. CDR3 sequence: CASSLFPGNSPLHF. The CDR3 DNA is TGTGCCAGCAGCCTTTTCCCCGGTAATTCACCCCTCCACTTT.

This clonotype was detected once. This is likely a read error, given that the CDR3 carries no conserved phenylalanine or tryptophan at its end. This chain uses TRBV7-6 with TRBJ2-7; D perhaps matches TRBD1 (7 bases). There are 15 residues in the CDR3. V was trimmed by 1 base and J by 3 bases, leaving 13 bases between them. Germline loops: CDR1 SGHVS, CDR2 FNYEAQ. CDR3 region: CASSLGGDSFYEQYC. CDR3 DNA sequence: TGTGCCAGCAGCTTAGGGGGGGACAGTTTCTACGAGCAGTACTGC.

The rearrangement uses TRBV4-1 and TRBJ2-7; TRBD2 matches 13 bases. The J call could be wrong; TRBJ2-5 is a better fit for the DNA end. The CDR3 is 16 residues long. Germline CDR1 is MGHRA and CDR2 is YSYEKL. CDR3 sequence (DNA): TGCGCCAGCAGCCTCCGGACTAGCGGGGGCAGGGAGACCCAGTACTTC. Translation gives CASSLRTSGGRETQYF.

The CDR3 spells CASSLGARELSYEQYF. DNA of the CDR3: TGTGCCAGCAGCTTAGGCGCGAGGGAGTTGTCCTACGAGCAGTACTTC. This sequence joins TRBV7-9 and TRBJ2-5; D is perhaps TRBD2 (5 bases). The assigned J gene may be wrong: the sequence end matches TRBJ2-7 better. The CDR3 has 16 amino acids. In germline, CDR1 is SEHNR, CDR2 FQNEAQ (reference sequence).

This clonotype was seen a few times. The chain recombines TRBV2 with TRBJ2-1; D is undetermined. Per the germline V gene, CDR1 is SNHLY and CDR2 is FYNNEI. The CDR3 contains 13 residues. Between the trimmed V and J ends, which lost 9 bases and 1 base, there was a span of 10 bases. The CDR3 sequence: CARSKGSYNEQFF. The CDR3 DNA reads as TGTGCCAGATCAAAAGGGTCCTACAATGAGCAGTTCTTC.

The table lists this clonotype with a few counts. The chain is built from TRBV20-1 and TRBJ2-1; 10 positions match TRBD2. The germline V gene has CDR1 DFQATT and CDR2 SNEGSKA (reference sequence). V was clipped by 1 base and J by 5 bases; unmatched bases: 2. The CDR3 is 14 residues long. DNA of the CDR3: TGCAGTGCTAGAGTTAGCGGGGGGAACAATGAGCAGTTCTTC. It specifies CSARVSGGNNEQFF.

This clonotype came up many times. The CDR3 is CSASPSRGGIDYEQYF. CDR3 bases: TGCAGTGCTAGCCCTTCGAGGGGGGGAATTGATTACGAGCAGTACTTC. The chain recombines TRBV20-1 with TRBJ2-7, with TRBD2 as a possible D gene (7 bases). V was trimmed by 3 bases and J by 4 bases, leaving 22 bases between them. Germline V lookup: CDR1 DFQATT, CDR2 SNEGSKA (reference sequence). The CDR3 has 16 residues.

CDR3 amino acids: CSAPRDRGADTQYF. CDR3 DNA sequence: TGCAGTGCCCCCCGGGACAGGGGAGCAGATACGCAGTATTTT. The V call is TRBV20-1, the J call TRBJ2-3, with 10 bases that match TRBD1. CDR1 and CDR2 (germline): DFQATT, SNEGSKA (reference sequence). The CDR3 has 14 amino acids. V dropped 6 bases and J dropped 4; count of bases not matched to a gene: 7.

This clonotype was picked up many times. The DNA of the CDR3 is TGCAGTGCTAGGGGCCCCCGGACTAGCCGGAGCTACGAGCAGTACTTC. Protein sequence: CSARGPRTSRSYEQYF. The chain joins TRBV20-1 to TRBJ2-7; 8 positions agree with TRBD2. Germline loops: CDR1 DFQATT, CDR2 SNEGSKA (reference sequence). This CDR3 region has 16 residues. V lost 3 bases and J lost 3; bases outside the gene matches: 13.

The chain is built from TRBV7-2 and TRBJ2-1; 9 bases match TRBD2. The CDR3 sequence is 15 residues long. J lost 14 bases, V lost 0 bases, and 11 bases had no gene match. Germline V gene lookup returns CDR1 SGHTA and CDR2 FQGNSA. The CDR3 DNA reads as TGTGCCAGCAGCTTAGCGGTCGGCGGGGGGGTTTCTGAGTTCTTC. Translated, it gives CASSLAVGGGVSEFF.